This T cell receptor beta chain was identified in a study of early T cells in non-severe SARS-CoV-2 infection. Looking at the study overall: Sequencing input comprised bulk RNA from unsorted whole blood; chain pairing was not available.

On this clonotype itself: Its antigen is currently unknown.

Study-level findings and limits: Using VDJdb, the matching emphasized anti-spike CD8 responses while missing private and CD4 specificities.

The CDR3 contains 16 residues. After removal of 4 bases from V and 0 bases from J, the junction contained 6 bases not matched to a gene. Germline-derived CDR1 and CDR2 are SEHNR and FQNEAQ (reference sequence). cDNA molecules, individually, were tagged with unique molecular identifiers. TCRdb fed the 5' RACE reads into MiXCR, producing one record per CDR3 protein. The table shows fewer than 80,000 distinct CDR3 sequences, with about 11% occurring only once. Source: whole blood, taken at baseline. The TCR comes from an adult who was a healthcare worker with PCR-confirmed SARS-CoV-2 infection or an uninfected control (not recorded which). The donor label of this sample is uncertain. The chain employs TRBV7-9 and TRBJ1-1; 9 nucleotides line up with TRBD1. In DNA form, the CDR3 reads TGTGCCAGCAGCTCCGGGGGACAGGGCGTGAACACTGAAGCTTTCTTT. Its protein product is CASSSGGQGVNTEAFF.